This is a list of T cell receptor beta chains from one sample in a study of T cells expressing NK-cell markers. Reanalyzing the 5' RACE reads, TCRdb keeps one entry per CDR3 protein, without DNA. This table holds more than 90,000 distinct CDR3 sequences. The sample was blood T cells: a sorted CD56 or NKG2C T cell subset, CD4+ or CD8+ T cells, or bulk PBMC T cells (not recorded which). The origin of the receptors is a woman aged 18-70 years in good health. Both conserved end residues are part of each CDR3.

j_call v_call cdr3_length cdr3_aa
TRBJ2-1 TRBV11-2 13 CASSLTVANEQFF
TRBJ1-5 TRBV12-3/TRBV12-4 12 CASSLWGEPQHF
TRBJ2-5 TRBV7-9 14 CASSLRQGGETQYF
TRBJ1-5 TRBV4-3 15 CASSQDAQGYEPQHF
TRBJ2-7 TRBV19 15 CASSPLGQGADEQYF
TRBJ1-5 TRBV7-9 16 CASSPEEPFSNQPQHF
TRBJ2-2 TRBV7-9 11 CASSLGTREVF
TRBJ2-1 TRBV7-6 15 CASSLTGGSYNEQFF
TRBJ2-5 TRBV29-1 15 CSVTHRALVWETQYF
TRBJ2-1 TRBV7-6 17 CASSSGLAGGPGNQQFF
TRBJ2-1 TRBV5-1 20 CASSRRDGLFLAGGPNEQFF
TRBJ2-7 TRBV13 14 CASRSGGEEDEQYF
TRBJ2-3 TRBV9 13 CASGVWVGDTQYF
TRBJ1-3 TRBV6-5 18 CASSLLRTGDVSGNTIYF
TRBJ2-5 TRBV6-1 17 CASTGRVAGRLLETQYF
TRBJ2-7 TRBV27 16 CASSLLASALSYEQYF